These 23 T cell receptor beta chains originate from one sample sequenced in a study of regulatory T cells in long-lasting Graves disease. CDR3-region Arm-PCR and iRepertoire HTBI primers produced the TCR beta libraries. Each CDR3 protein is one row after TCRdb ran MiXCR on the multiplex PCR reads. The table has approximately 300,000 distinct CDR3 sequences, roughly 18% seen once; the top ten hold less than 45%. Time point denoted: newly diagnosed GD, antithyroid drugs for less than 3 months. PBMC RNA was the source of the TCR library. The sequences come from peripheral blood mononuclear cells (PBMCs), collected at new diagnosis, from a patient treated with antithyroid drugs. The receptors were gathered from a female donor with Graves disease.

The chain combines TRBV20-1 with TRBJ1-1; D gene ambiguous. Germline CDR1 is DFQATT and CDR2 is SNEGSKA (reference sequence). The CDR3 is 13 residues long. With 0 bases removed from V and 6 bases from J, the gap between germline ends came to 11 bases. DNA of the CDR3: TGCAGTGCTAGAGACCCTGATCCTCCTGAAGCTTTCTTT. This translates into CSARDPDPPEAFF.

This clonotype was seen a handful of times. Since no conserved phenylalanine or tryptophan closes the CDR3, a read error is the likely cause. The V gene is TRBV28, the J gene TRBJ2-7; 7 positions match TRBD2. V gave up 3 bases and J gave up 2 bases; unmatched junction bases: 10. The CDR3 extends over 16 amino acids. Germline V gene lookup returns CDR1 MDHEN and CDR2 SYDVKM. The CDR3 here is CASSFRRDYSAYEQYS. Here the CDR3 DNA reads TGTGCCAGCAGTTTTAGAAGGGACTACTCCGCCTACGAGCAGTACTCC.

The chain has TRBV9 and TRBJ1-1, with no clear D. Trimming cost V 4 bases and J 0 bases, with 16 bases left between them. CDR3 length: 16 residues. Germline V CDR1 and CDR2: SGDLS, YYNGEE. CDR3 sequence: CASSPSLGYMNTEAFF. Here the CDR3 DNA reads TGTGCCAGCAGCCCGAGCCTGGGGTACATGAACACTGAAGCTTTCTTT.

This clonotype was observed many times. V gene TRBV27 combines with J gene TRBJ2-7; 10 bases align to TRBD2. The V gene's germline CDR1 is MNHEY and CDR2 SMNVEV (reference sequence). The CDR3 is made up of 18 amino acids. V lost 5 bases to trimming and J lost 6 bases; unmatched junction nucleotides: 19. CDR3 in DNA: TGTGCCAGCAGTATCGACCCCCCCACTAGCGGGATCATGATCGAGCAGTACTTC. This sequence encodes CASSIDPPTSGIMIEQYF.

This sequence joins TRBV27 and TRBJ2-2; D may correspond to TRBD1 or TRBD2 (5 bases each). Germline loops: CDR1 MNHEY, CDR2 SMNVEV (reference sequence). V was clipped by 3 bases and J by 6 bases, with 8 bases between them. The CDR3 has 13 residues. This CDR3 is CASSFRGAGELFF. CDR3 DNA: TGTGCCAGCAGTTTTAGAGGGGCCGGGGAGCTGTTTTTT.

There are many counts of this clonotype. The chain is built from TRBV28 and TRBJ2-7; no reliable D call. Trimming shortened V by 3 bases and J by 6 bases, and 15 bases separated the two germline ends. Germline CDR1 reads MDHEN; CDR2 reads SYDVKM. CDR3 length: 14 amino acids. The CDR3 loop is CASSFDGVPLEQYF. The DNA for the CDR3 is TGTGCCAGCAGTTTTGACGGAGTCCCCCTCGAGCAGTACTTC.

The J gene is TRBJ1-4, the V gene TRBV7-9; unclear D gene. The germline gives CDR1 SEHNR, CDR2 FQNEAQ (reference sequence). V gave up 6 bases and J gave up 4 bases, with 9 bases separating them. The CDR3 contains 13 residues. The CDR3 nucleotides are TGTGCCAGCAGTCGACGGATTAATGAAAAACTGTTTTTT. Its translation: CASSRRINEKLFF.

This clonotype occurred a few times. A much larger clone differs by one base, so this may be a read error. The chain is built from TRBV11-3 and TRBJ2-2; D remains ambiguous. This CDR3 contains 14 residues. Per the germline V gene, CDR1 is SGHNT and CDR2 is YENEEA. CDR3 residues: CTSSSDQGTGELFF. The CDR3 DNA reads as TGTACCAGCAGCTCAGATCAAGGCACCGGGGAGCTGTTTTTT.

This clonotype was counted many times. The chain carries TRBV7-9 and TRBJ2-1; no definite D call. The CDR3 is 10 residues long. Germline CDR1 SEHNR, CDR2 FQNEAQ (reference sequence). Trimming shortened V by 5 bases and J by 10 bases, and 6 bases separated the two germline ends. CDR3 sequence (DNA): TGTGCCAGCAGCCAGTCGGAGCAGTTCTTC. This encodes CASSQSEQFF.

The table lists this clonotype with many counts. The chain joins TRBV28 to TRBJ2-6; 7 bases map to TRBD2. This CDR3 region has 17 residues. Per germline, CDR1 MDHEN and CDR2 SYDVKM. Germline trimming cut 4 bases from V and 0 bases from J; bases unmatched to any gene: 6. The CDR3 DNA follows: TGTGCCAGCAGTTCGGGGGGTCCCCTCTCTGGGGCCAACGTCCTGACTTTC. Protein sequence: CASSSGGPLSGANVLTF.

As regards this clonotype: A read error is possible here, since a much larger clone lies one base away. V and J are TRBV20-1 and TRBJ2-1; D tentatively fits TRBD1 or TRBD2 (7 bases each). Germline CDR1 DFQATT, CDR2 SNEGSKA (reference sequence). V gave up 5 bases and J gave up 8 bases, with 19 bases separating them. The CDR3 runs to 14 residues. Here the CDR3 DNA reads TGCAGTGCTCCCCAGGGGGGTGCGGGGGATGAGCAGTTCTTC. It translates to CSAPQGGAGDEQFF.

Notes on this clonotype: A read error is possible here, since a much larger clone lies one base away. This chain's CDR3 is CASRGTDVSGRRIQEAQYF. CDR3 DNA: TGTGCCAGCAGGGGGACAGACGTTAGCGGGAGGCGCATTCAAGAGGCCCAGTACTTC. The chain links TRBV6-2 or TRBV6-3 to TRBJ2-5; 10 nucleotides agree with TRBD2. CDR3 size: 19 residues. Germline V gene data show CDR1 as MNHEY and CDR2 as SVGEGT.

This clonotype appeared a few times. The chain has TRBV11-2 and TRBJ1-4; D not certain. The CDR3 runs 13 residues. CDR1 and CDR2 from the germline V gene are SGHAT and FQNNGV. V shed 1 base and J shed 8 bases, with 8 bases lying between them. CDR3 coding DNA: TGTGCCAGCAGCTTAGCAGTAGGGGAAAAACTGTTTTTT. Protein: CASSLAVGEKLFF.

This clonotype was detected ten times or more. This sequence joins TRBV9 and TRBJ2-1; a possible D gene is TRBD1 (6 bases). The CDR3 totals 15 residues. Per the germline V gene, CDR1 is SGDLS and CDR2 is YYNGEE. The germline V and J ends were trimmed by 3 bases and 4 bases, with 14 bases remaining between them. CDR3 sequence: CASSEGRGSYNEQFF. The CDR3 region has the DNA TGTGCCAGCAGCGAGGGCAGGGGTAGTTACAATGAGCAGTTCTTC.

Concerning this clonotype: A much larger clone is a single base away; this may be a read error. The chain carries TRBV6-2 or TRBV6-3 and TRBJ1-5; D is unresolved. The CDR3 has 12 amino acids. Deletions cut 8 bases from V and 3 bases from J, with 8 bases between. Germline CDR1 is MNHEY and CDR2 is SVGEGT. The CDR3 bases are TGTGCCAGCGGGCAGGACAATCAGCCCCAGCATTTT. Protein sequence: CASGQDNQPQHF.

V usage is TRBV2 and J usage is TRBJ2-5, with D possibly TRBD1 on 6 matching bases. V lost 6 bases to trimming and J lost 2 bases, with 22 bases between them. Germline V gives CDR1 SNHLY, CDR2 FYNNEI. The CDR3 is 17 residues long. The CDR3 DNA reads TGTGCCAGCAGCCAAGATCCGCAGGGGACCCAACAAGAGACCCAGTACTTC. The encoded protein is CASSQDPQGTQQETQYF.

The rearrangement joins TRBV28 to TRBJ2-1; D is perhaps TRBD1 (6 bases). The germline gives CDR1 MDHEN, CDR2 SYDVKM. V gave up 5 bases and J gave up 13 bases, with 12 bases separating them. This CDR3 has 11 residues. The CDR3: CASSDRNIQFF. Here the CDR3 DNA reads TGTGCCAGCAGTGACAGGAACATTCAGTTCTTC.

J is TRBJ1-4 and V is TRBV2; D gene unclear. Germline V lookup: CDR1 SNHLY, CDR2 FYNNEI. V dropped 2 bases and J dropped 2 bases, with 0 bases sitting between them. The CDR3 has 12 residues. The CDR3 protein is CASSETNEKLFF. The CDR3 DNA reads as TGTGCCAGCAGTGAAACTAATGAAAAACTGTTTTTT.

The chain has TRBV20-1 and TRBJ2-1; D remains ambiguous. The CDR3 is 14 residues long. Germline V gene data show CDR1 as DFQATT and CDR2 as SNEGSKA (reference sequence). Trimming pared 6 bases from V and 0 bases from J, leaving 12 bases between. The CDR3 sequence: CSAQRLSSYNEQFF. Here the CDR3 DNA reads TGCAGTGCGCAGAGACTGAGCTCCTACAATGAGCAGTTCTTC.

This clonotype came up many times. The rearrangement uses TRBV7-2 and TRBJ2-1; 7 bases are shared with TRBD2. This CDR3 region has 15 residues. Trimming at V came to 3 bases and at J to 5 bases, leaving 7 bases not matched to a gene. Germline CDR1 is SGHTA and CDR2 is FQGNSA. The CDR3 spells CASSFRLAADNEQFF. The DNA of the CDR3 is TGTGCCAGCAGCTTTCGTCTAGCGGCCGACAATGAGCAGTTCTTC.

This clonotype was recorded many times. This sequence joins TRBV7-9 and TRBJ2-2; D gene uncertain. The CDR3 loop spans 14 amino acids. The ends were cut back, 6 bases at V and 7 bases at J, with 15 bases in the middle. Germline CDR1 and CDR2: SEHNR and FQNEAQ (reference sequence). The CDR3 loop reads CASRAPSLGGELFF. For the CDR3, the DNA is TGTGCCAGCAGGGCACCATCATTGGGCGGGGAGCTGTTTTTT.

This clonotype was counted at least ten times. The genes are TRBV29-1 and TRBJ2-7, with 7 bases matching TRBD1. Germline V gene lookup returns CDR1 SQVTM and CDR2 ANQGSEA. The CDR3 loop spans 13 amino acids. V lost 3 bases and J lost 1; bases outside the gene matches: 3. The CDR3 DNA sequence: TGCAGCGTTGAGGGGGACAGTTCCTACGAGCAGTACTTC. Translating gives CSVEGDSSYEQYF.

This clonotype was found many times. The gene calls are TRBV7-2 and TRBJ2-3; unclear D gene. Per the germline V gene, CDR1 is SGHTA and CDR2 is FQGNSA. The CDR3 is made up of 13 amino acids. V was cut by 1 base and J by 5 bases, with 7 bases left in between. The CDR3 region is CASSLEYRDTQYF. DNA for the CDR3: TGTGCCAGCAGCTTAGAGTATCGAGATACGCAGTATTTT.